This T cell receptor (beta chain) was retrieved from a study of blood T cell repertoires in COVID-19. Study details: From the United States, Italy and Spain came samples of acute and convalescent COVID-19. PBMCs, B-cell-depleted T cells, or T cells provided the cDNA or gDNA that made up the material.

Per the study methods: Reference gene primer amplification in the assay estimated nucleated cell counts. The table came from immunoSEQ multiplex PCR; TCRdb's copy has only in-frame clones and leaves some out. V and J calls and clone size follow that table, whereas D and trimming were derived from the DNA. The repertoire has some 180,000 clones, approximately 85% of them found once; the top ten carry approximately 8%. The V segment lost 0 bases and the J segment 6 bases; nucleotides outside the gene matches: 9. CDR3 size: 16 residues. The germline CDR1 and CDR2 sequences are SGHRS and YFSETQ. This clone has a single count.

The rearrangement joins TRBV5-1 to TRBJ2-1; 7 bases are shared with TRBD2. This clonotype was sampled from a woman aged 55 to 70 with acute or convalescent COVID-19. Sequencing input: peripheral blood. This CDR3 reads CASSLAGASGFNEQFF. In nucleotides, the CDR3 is TGCGCCAGCAGCTTGGCCGGGGCTAGCGGATTCAATGAGCAGTTCTTC.